The next 15 T cell receptor beta chains were all read from a single sample in a study of T cell repertoires in cytomegalovirus infection. MiXCR, run by TCRdb on the reads, gives a single entry per CDR3 protein. This repertoire shows 170,000 or so distinct CDR3 sequences, about 15% found once; its top ten account for approximately 25%. What was sequenced was CD8+ T cells from PBMCs. All receptors come from a human donor in good health (CMV status not recorded). Some clones in this sample may be carry-over from other donors' samples.

The V gene is TRBV28, the J gene TRBJ2-5; no clear D gene. V was pared by 1 base and J by 7 bases, with 10 bases between. The CDR3 totals 13 residues. The germline CDR1 and CDR2 sequences are MDHEN and SYDVKM. The CDR3 DNA follows: TGTGCCAGCAGTTTATTTGCTCCGCGGACCCAGTACTTC. It is translated as CASSLFAPRTQYF. Together with reference TRBV28 and TRBJ2-5, the CDR3 gives the full variable domain: DVKVTQSSRYLVKRTGEKVFLECVQDMDHENMFWYRQDPGLGLRLIYFSYDVKMKEKGDIPEGYSVSREKKERFSLILESASTNQTSMYLCASSLFAPRTQYFGPGTRLLVL.

The V gene is TRBV9, the J gene TRBJ2-7, with D perhaps matching TRBD2 (6 bases). Trimming stripped 0 bases from V and 2 bases from J, with 12 bases between. Looked up from germline, CDR1 is SGDLS and CDR2 is YYNGEE. CDR3 length equals 15 residues. CDR3 DNA sequence: TGTGCCAGCAGCGTAGGTGGAGGGGAAACCTACGAGCAGTACTTC. This gives the protein CASSVGGGETYEQYF.

The genes are TRBV25-1 and TRBJ1-4, with D perhaps TRBD1 (5 bases). This CDR3 is built from 14 residues. CDR1 is MGHDK, CDR2 SYGVNS, per germline. V lost 2 bases to trimming and J lost 3 bases, with 7 bases between them. CDR3 protein: CASSEQGANEKLFF. For the CDR3, the DNA is TGTGCCAGCAGTGAACAGGGAGCTAATGAAAAACTGTTTTTT. Based on the CDR3 plus reference TRBV25-1 and TRBJ1-4, the full variable domain is EADIYQTPRYLVIGTGKKITLECSQTMGHDKMYWYQQDPGMELHLIHYSYGVNSTEKGDLSSESTVSRIRTEHFPLTLESARPSHTSQYLCASSEQGANEKLFFGSGTQLSVL.

This clonotype was observed a few times. The chain links TRBV3-1 to TRBJ2-1; 9 positions agree with TRBD2. This CDR3 has 16 amino acids. Germline trimming cut 0 bases from V and 4 bases from J; bases unmatched to any gene: 4. Germline lookup yields CDR1 LGHDT and CDR2 YNNKEL (reference sequence). The CDR3 region has the DNA TGTGCCAGCAGCCAAGATCAGGGACTAGCATACAATGAGCAGTTCTTC. It encodes CASSQDQGLAYNEQFF.

This clonotype was observed a few times. The V and J genes are TRBV6-2 or TRBV6-3 and TRBJ2-1, with D unclear. Germline-derived CDR1 and CDR2 are MNHEY and SVGEGT. CDR3 length equals 15 residues. V lost 2 bases and J 0 bases, leaving 8 bases between the germline ends. The DNA for the CDR3 is TGTGCCAGCAGTTACCCCCCGGACTCCTACAATGAGCAGTTCTTC. It specifies CASSYPPDSYNEQFF.

This clonotype was detected a few times. V and J are TRBV7-6 and TRBJ2-1; TRBD2 agrees at 8 bases. Trimming took 5 bases from V and 7 from J; bases not matched to a gene: 13. The CDR3 runs 16 residues. CDR1 is SGHVS, CDR2 FNYEAQ, per germline. The CDR3 protein is CASSVRVTGGRNEQFF. The CDR3 DNA is TGTGCCAGCAGCGTACGAGTAACGGGGGGGCGTAATGAGCAGTTCTTC.

The rearrangement links TRBV20-1 to TRBJ1-2; a weak D match, TRBD1 (6 bases). Trimming removed 6 bases from V and 2 bases from J, with 16 bases in between. The CDR3 totals 14 residues. Germline CDR1 is DFQATT and CDR2 is SNEGSKA (reference sequence). The CDR3 coding sequence is TGCAGTGCCCCAGCCGGGGACAAGAACTATGGCTACACCTTC. Its protein product is CSAPAGDKNYGYTF.

The chain recombines TRBV15 with TRBJ1-5; D is perhaps TRBD1 (5 bases). Trimming left V 0 bases short and J 4 bases short, with 7 bases between. Germline V CDR1 and CDR2: LNHNV, YYDKDF (reference sequence). The CDR3 loop spans 14 amino acids. In nucleotides, the CDR3 is TGTGCCACCAGCAGAGATCGGGGGAATCAGCCCCAGCATTTT. This gives the protein CATSRDRGNQPQHF.

The sample holds a few counts of this clonotype. The chain recombines TRBV7-2 with TRBJ2-1; the match to TRBD2 covers 7 bases. The CDR3 totals 15 residues. Trimming cost V 1 base and J 6 bases; bases outside gene matches: 6. Germline CDR1 and CDR2: SGHTA and FQGNSA. The CDR3 reads CASSLGDSGGNEQFF. The DNA of the CDR3 is TGTGCCAGCAGCTTAGGGGACTCGGGGGGCAATGAGCAGTTCTTC.

The chain has TRBV10-1 and TRBJ2-3; 9 nucleotides agree with TRBD1. The CDR3 has 16 amino acids. The trim removed 4 bases at V and 2 bases at J, leaving 7 bases unmatched. CDR1 is WNHNN, CDR2 SYGVQD, per germline (reference sequence). The CDR3 region has the DNA TGCGCCAGCAGTGTCAAGGGACAGGGTCCCACAGATACGCAGTATTTT. Translated: CASSVKGQGPTDTQYF.

The chain joins TRBV11-2 to TRBJ2-1, with 8 bases matching TRBD2. Germline V gene data show CDR1 as SGHAT and CDR2 as FQNNGV. This CDR3 contains 17 residues. Trimming cost V 4 bases and J 0 bases; bases outside gene matches: 8. The CDR3 coding sequence is TGTGCCAGCAGCTCAGTCGGGGGGGCCAGCTCCTACAATGAGCAGTTCTTC. Residues: CASSSVGGASSYNEQFF.

The chain uses TRBV6-5 and TRBJ2-1; no firm D call. V lost 7 bases, J lost 6 bases, and 16 bases lay in between. Germline V lookup: CDR1 MNHEY, CDR2 SVGAGI. The length of the CDR3 is 14 residues. This chain's CDR3 is CASNPTGFGNEQFF. The DNA of the CDR3 is TGTGCCAGCAACCCGACCGGCTTCGGCAATGAGCAGTTCTTC.

V usage is TRBV4-1 and J usage is TRBJ2-7, with 7 bases identical to TRBD1. With 1 base clipped from V and 0 bases from J, the junction kept 6 bases outside the gene matches. The CDR3 is 16 amino acids. The germline CDR1 and CDR2 sequences are MGHRA and YSYEKL. CDR3 residues: CASSQGWDSSSYEQYF. The CDR3 DNA sequence: TGCGCCAGCAGCCAAGGATGGGACAGCAGCTCCTACGAGCAGTACTTC.

J is TRBJ1-4 and V is TRBV28, with a weak D call TRBD1 (5 bases). The CDR3 runs to 16 residues. V was pared by 5 bases and J by 2 bases, with 15 bases between. The germline V gene has CDR1 MDHEN and CDR2 SYDVKM. The CDR3 DNA sequence: TGTGCCAGCAGTCCCCTAGAGAGGGGCACTAATGAAAAACTGTTTTTT. This sequence encodes CASSPLERGTNEKLFF.

There are a few counts of this clonotype. The V call is TRBV7-8, the J call TRBJ2-7; TRBD1 is a possible D gene (5 bases). The CDR3 has 14 residues. Looked up from germline, CDR1 is SGHVS and CDR2 is FQNEAQ. V was pared by 5 bases and J by 3 bases, with 14 bases between. DNA of the CDR3: TGTGCCAGCAGCCTCATGCAGGACAACTACGAGCAGTACTTC. This translates into CASSLMQDNYEQYF. Using reference TRBV7-8 and TRBJ2-7 for the parts outside the CDR3, the full variable domain is GAGVSQSPRYKVAKRGQDVALRCDPISGHVSLFWYQQALGQGPEFLTYFQNEAQLDKSGLPSDRFFAERPEGSVSTLKIQRTQQEDSAVYLCASSLMQDNYEQYFGPGTRLTVT.